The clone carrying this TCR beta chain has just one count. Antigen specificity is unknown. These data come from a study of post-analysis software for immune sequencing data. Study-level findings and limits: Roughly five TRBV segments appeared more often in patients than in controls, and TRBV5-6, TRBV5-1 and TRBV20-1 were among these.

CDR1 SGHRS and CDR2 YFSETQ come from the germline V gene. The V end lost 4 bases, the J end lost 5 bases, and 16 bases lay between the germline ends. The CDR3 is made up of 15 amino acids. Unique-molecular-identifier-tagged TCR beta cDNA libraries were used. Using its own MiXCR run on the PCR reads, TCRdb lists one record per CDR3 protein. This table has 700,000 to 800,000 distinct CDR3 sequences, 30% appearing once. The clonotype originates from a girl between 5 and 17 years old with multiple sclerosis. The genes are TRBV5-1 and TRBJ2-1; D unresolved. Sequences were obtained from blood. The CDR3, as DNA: TGCGCCAGCAGCCCGGTCCTGGGCACAAACAATGAGCAGTTCTTC. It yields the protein CASSPVLGTNNEQFF.